This TCR beta chain was profiled in a study of blood T cell repertoires in COVID-19 (dated by TCRdb to 2019 to 2021). At the level of the whole study: The collaborator samples originated in the United States, Italy and Spain and spanned the acute and convalescent phases of COVID-19. Samples came from the ongoing ImmuneRACE study (first 160 participants) plus 1,254 subjects from 6 global collaborators. The repertoires were released in a freely available public database meant as a resource for research on the immune response to SARS-CoV-2. Nearly every sample came with metadata listing a de-identified subject ID, COVID-19 status, age in years and sex. The dataset comprised deeply sampled blood TCRbeta repertoires from subjects exposed to, actively infected with, or recovered from COVID-19. Where available, HLA class I and class II types were taken from metadata supplied by the sample provider and were not determined by assay-based typing. The prospective study material was composed of cDNA or gDNA derived from T cells, B-cell-depleted T cells, or PBMCs. What the authors observed across the whole study: The amount of clinical and demographic metadata varied by source and participant and was provided uncurated.

TCRbeta CDR3 regions were amplified from genomic DNA by means of the immunoSEQ Assay, a bias-controlled multiplex PCR. The paper's processing steps were these. Nucleated cell counts per sample were estimated from amplification of reference gene primers within the assay. To quantify the absolute abundance of each unique TCRbeta CDR3 rearrangement, sequence reads were collapsed and filtered. For each sample, productive Simpson clonality was calculated by taking the square root of Simpson's diversity index across productive rearrangements. What TCRdb holds here is the immuneACCESS table cut down to in-frame rearrangements. Part of the clones is not present; checked against another copy, under half of the missing clones reflect an unresolved V gene, and the others are unexplained. That table is the source of V, J and clone size, and D and trimming were worked out from the DNA. This sample lists 300,000 to 350,000 clones; 90% were detected once. Of the sample, approximately 4.5% falls within the top ten clones.

V is shortened by 5 bases, J by 10 bases, and the region joining them spans 6 bases. The CDR3 runs 10 amino acids, cysteine and phenylalanine included. Solely the CDR3 DNA is kept, with 30 bases framed from the first base. The CDR1 and CDR2 encoded by the germline V gene (reference sequence) are DFQATT and SNEGSKA. About this clone itself: Its antigen is unknown. No much larger clone is present one base from it, and per-base qualities are unavailable.

In the prospective study, participants were 18 to 89 years old, resided in approximately 25 geographic areas of the United States, and were enrolled through a virtual design. In the prospective study, participants were assigned to cohorts based on the clinical history participants reported in a screening survey and a study questionnaire. In the prospective study, mobile phlebotomists collected whole blood, serum and a nasopharyngeal or oropharyngeal swab from each participant. Prospective study participants could optionally give additional blood draws and questionnaires over an approximately two-month period. Blood samples from the prospective study were shipped frozen or at room temperature prior to DNA extraction.

Rearrangement joined TRBV20-1 to TRBJ1-6; the D gene is not confidently resolved. The specimen sequenced was PBMCs or T cells enriched from blood (not recorded which). The receptor's source is a young woman with acute COVID-19. The nucleotides are TGCAGTGCTGACGGGTCACCCCTCCACTTT. The encoded protein is CSADGSPLHF.